This passage covers 24 T cell receptor beta chains from one sample sequenced in a study of T cell responses to AZD1222 COVID-19 vaccine (dated by TCRdb to the early 2020s). The method was the immunoSEQ multiplex PCR assay. The table was pulled from immuneACCESS by TCRdb, which kept in-frame rearrangements only. Such tables lose some clones; where checked, under half of the loss comes from unresolved V genes, and the rest has no known cause. For this sample there are 150,000 or so clones; about 89% appear just once. Roughly 3.8% of the sample lies in the top ten. Reading the label with the study, this specimen's time point is: about 28 days (+/-7) after the second vaccine dose. Sequenced here: peripheral blood, sampled 28 days after the second AZD1222 dose. The receptors come from an adult who received the AZD1222 COVID-19 vaccine.

The rearrangement links TRBV2 to TRBJ1-3; D uncertain. V was clipped by 4 bases and J by 0 bases, with 7 bases between them. Germline V gene sequence: CDR1 SNHLY, CDR2 FYNNEI. The CDR3 loop spans 14 amino acids. The CDR3, as DNA: TGTGCCAGCAGTGCCGGTTTCTCTGGAAACACCATATATTTT. Its protein is CASSAGFSGNTIYF.

V usage is TRBV4-2 and J usage is TRBJ2-7, with 7 nucleotides matching TRBD2. Germline assignment: CDR1 LGHNA and CDR2 YNFKEQ. The CDR3 totals 16 residues. V shed 6 bases, J shed 2 bases, and the junction held 13 bases outside the gene matches. CDR3 in amino acids: CASSQPLLAGAYEQYF. The CDR3 DNA is TGTGCCAGCAGTCAACCTCTTCTCGCGGGAGCCTACGAGCAGTACTTC.

Here the CDR3 reads CATSREQGAWETQYF. CDR3 bases: TGTGCCACCAGCAGAGAACAGGGGGCTTGGGAGACCCAGTACTTC. The rearrangement uses TRBV15 and TRBJ2-5; TRBD1 agrees at 9 bases. The CDR3 is 15 amino acids. Germline CDR1 LNHNV, CDR2 YYDKDF (reference sequence). The V and J ends lost 0 bases and 5 bases, in that order; junction bases with no gene match: 4.

V usage is TRBV27 and J usage is TRBJ1-2; D uncertain. V was cut by 4 bases and J by 3 bases, with 15 bases left in between. CDR3 length equals 15 residues. In germline, CDR1 is MNHEY, CDR2 SMNVEV (reference sequence). The CDR3 DNA sequence: TGTGCCAGCAGTTCCCAGGTTCTCGCTTACTATGGCTACACCTTC. Translated: CASSSQVLAYYGYTF.

The chain has TRBV3-1 (or the pseudogene TRBV3-2) and TRBJ2-3; D is undetermined. Trimming pared 5 bases from V and 1 base from J, leaving 7 bases between. CDR3 size: 13 residues. Germline CDR1 LGHDT, CDR2 YNNKEL (reference sequence). The CDR3 region is CASSFWGTDTQYF. The CDR3 nucleotides are TGTGCCAGCAGCTTTTGGGGCACAGATACGCAGTATTTT.

V gene TRBV3-1 (or the pseudogene TRBV3-2) combines with J gene TRBJ2-1; the match to TRBD2 covers 8 bases. The CDR3 loop spans 14 amino acids. CDR1 and CDR2 from the germline V gene are LGHDT and YNNKEL (reference sequence). V gave up 8 bases and J gave up 3 bases; unmatched junction bases: 6. The CDR3 reads CASGMSGSYNEQFF. CDR3 DNA: TGTGCCAGCGGAATGAGCGGGAGCTACAATGAGCAGTTCTTC.

CDR3 region: CASSQVGGVFNEQFF. The CDR3 coding sequence is TGCGCCAGCAGCCAAGTTGGAGGGGTTTTTAATGAGCAGTTCTTC. V gene TRBV4-1 combines with J gene TRBJ2-1; TRBD2 might be the D (6 bases). Trimming left V 1 base short and J 7 bases short, with 14 bases between. Germline V gene lookup returns CDR1 MGHRA and CDR2 YSYEKL. The CDR3 spans 15 residues.

This chain joins TRBV14 and TRBJ2-7; D may be TRBD1 or TRBD2 (5 bases each). The CDR3 length is 13 residues. V dropped 4 bases and J dropped 2 bases, with 9 bases sitting between them. Looked up from germline, CDR1 is SGHDN and CDR2 is FVKESK. Here the CDR3 reads CASSLGTAYEQYF. CDR3 DNA: TGTGCCAGCAGCCTGGGGACCGCCTACGAGCAGTACTTC.

The CDR3 coding sequence is TGTGCCACCAGCAGCTATAATGAAAAACTGTTTTTT. Its protein is CATSSYNEKLFF. The chain combines TRBV15 with TRBJ1-4, with D hard to call. The germline V gene has CDR1 LNHNV and CDR2 YYDKDF (reference sequence). Trimming shortened V by 3 bases and J by 4 bases, and 3 bases separated the two germline ends. The CDR3 covers 12 residues. Complete variable domain (other parts from reference TRBV15 and TRBJ1-4): DAMVIQNPRYQVTQFGKPVTLSCSQTLNHNVMYWYQQKSSQAPKLLFHYYDKDFNNEADTPDNFQSRRPNTSFCFLDIRSPGLGDTAMYLCATSSYNEKLFFGSGTQLSVL.

The V call is TRBV5-3, the J call TRBJ2-5; 8 positions match TRBD1. TRBV5-3 is noted as an ORF with a role that remains uncertain. V dropped 0 bases and J dropped 3; count of bases not matched to a gene: 4. CDR3 length equals 15 residues. The CDR3, as DNA: TGTGCCAGAAGCTTGGCAACGACAGGGGAAGAGACCCAGTACTTC. Translated: CARSLATTGEETQYF.

The chain carries TRBV29-1 and TRBJ1-1; D possibly corresponds to TRBD1 (6 bases). In germline, CDR1 is SQVTM, CDR2 ANQGSEA. The V and J ends lost 3 bases and 2 bases respectively, with 10 bases between them. The CDR3 runs 13 residues. The DNA of the CDR3 is TGCAGCGTTGACTTAGGGGGTAACACTGAAGCTTTCTTT. Protein: CSVDLGGNTEAFF.

J is TRBJ2-1 and V is TRBV19; TRBD1 agrees at 10 bases. CDR1 and CDR2 (germline): LNHDA, SQIVND (reference sequence). The CDR3 is made up of 16 amino acids. The ends lost 4 bases at V and 0 bases at J; junction bases unmatched: 3. The CDR3 region has the DNA TGTGCCAGTAGTACAGGACAGGGGGGCTCCTACAATGAGCAGTTCTTC. Translation gives CASSTGQGGSYNEQFF.

This clone was seen only once. V gene TRBV6-6 combines with J gene TRBJ1-1; possible D gene TRBD1, 6 bases. Per germline, CDR1 MNHNY and CDR2 SVGAGI (reference sequence). This CDR3 contains 11 residues. V gave up 8 bases and J gave up 8 bases, with 12 bases separating them. CDR3 protein: CASRKGQEAFF. The CDR3, as DNA: TGTGCCAGCCGTAAGGGACAAGAAGCTTTCTTT.

This chain joins TRBV5-1 and TRBJ1-2; perhaps TRBD1 as D (5 bases). The V and J ends lost 7 bases and 6 bases respectively, with 19 bases between them. CDR3 size: 14 residues. Germline V gene lookup returns CDR1 SGHRS and CDR2 YFSETQ. CDR3 nucleotide sequence: TGCGCCAGCTGGGACGGTGGAGCATTTGATGGCTACACCTTC. Translation gives CASWDGGAFDGYTF.

The sample holds one count of this clone. This chain joins TRBV6-5 and TRBJ2-7; D gene ambiguous. The CDR3 runs 16 residues. Germline V gene lookup returns CDR1 MNHEY and CDR2 SVGAGI. Trimming shortened V by 0 bases and J by 3 bases, and 15 bases separated the two germline ends. The CDR3 DNA is TGTGCCAGCAGTTACTCAGGTCGCCCGATCGACTACGAGCAGTACTTC. This codes for CASSYSGRPIDYEQYF.

The gene calls are TRBV2 and TRBJ1-2; 7 bases match TRBD1. V lost 7 bases and J lost 0; bases outside the gene matches: 8. Germline lookup yields CDR1 SNHLY and CDR2 FYNNEI. CDR3 size: 15 residues. CDR3 sequence reads: CASNEQGPANYGYTF. The CDR3 DNA reads TGTGCCAGCAACGAACAGGGGCCTGCTAACTATGGCTACACCTTC.

The chain is built from TRBV3-1 (or the pseudogene TRBV3-2) and TRBJ1-2; D ambiguous. V was cut by 4 bases and J by 8 bases, with 14 bases left in between. Germline values: CDR1 LGHDT, CDR2 YNNKEL (reference sequence). The CDR3 runs 13 residues. As DNA, the CDR3 is TGTGCCAGCAGCCCAGGCGACGGGAGAGGCTACACCTTC. It yields the protein CASSPGDGRGYTF.

This clone showed up just a few times. In DNA, the CDR3 is TGCGCCAGCAGTGAGCCAGGGACAGCTTATGGCTACACCTTC. As protein: CASSEPGTAYGYTF. V and J are TRBV10-1 and TRBJ1-2; 7 bases match TRBD1. V lost 2 bases and J lost 5; bases outside the gene matches: 5. Germline-derived CDR1 and CDR2 are WNHNN and SYGVQD (reference sequence). This CDR3 is 14 amino acids long.

The chain joins TRBV10-3 to TRBJ2-7; D is perhaps TRBD2 (5 bases). The V and J ends lost 4 bases and 3 bases respectively, with 13 bases between them. CDR1 and CDR2 from the germline V gene are ENHRY and SYGVKD. The CDR3 is 14 residues long. This chain's CDR3 is CAISGDLAGYEQYF. DNA of the CDR3: TGTGCCATCAGTGGCGATCTAGCAGGCTACGAGCAGTACTTC.

The V gene is TRBV6-5, the J gene TRBJ1-1, with TRBD1 as a possible D gene (5 bases). Germline CDR1 MNHEY, CDR2 SVGAGI. V was pared by 2 bases and J by 1 base, with 14 bases between. CDR3 length: 16 amino acids. CDR3 loop: CASSYAQFGGNTEAFF. CDR3 nucleotides: TGTGCCAGCAGTTACGCACAGTTCGGGGGGAACACTGAAGCTTTCTTT.

The V gene is TRBV11-3, the J gene TRBJ2-3, with D perhaps matching TRBD2 (7 bases). Trimming took 5 bases from V and 2 from J, leaving 17 bases between them. CDR3 size: 16 residues. Germline-derived CDR1 and CDR2 are SGHNT and YENEEA. In DNA form, the CDR3 reads TGTGCCAGCAGCCCCGGGGGAGGGGGGGCCACAGATACGCAGTATTTT. Translation: CASSPGGGGATDTQYF.

V and J are TRBV19 and TRBJ1-2; TRBD1 might be the D (6 bases). V gave up 5 bases and J gave up 2 bases, with 9 bases separating them. The V gene's germline CDR1 is LNHDA and CDR2 SQIVND (reference sequence). The CDR3 covers 13 residues. CDR3 coding DNA: TGTGCCAGTAGTGTCAGGGGAAACTATGGCTACACCTTC. It encodes CASSVRGNYGYTF.

The V call is TRBV6-5, the J call TRBJ2-2; a possible D gene is TRBD1 (7 bases). The germline V gene encodes CDR1 MNHEY and CDR2 SVGAGI. CDR3 size: 14 residues. Trimming removed 5 bases at V and 5 bases at J, with 12 bases between. DNA for the CDR3: TGTGCCAGCAGTCCCAGGGGGGATACCGGGGAGCTGTTTTTT. Translation: CASSPRGDTGELFF.

CDR3 bases: TGTGCCAGCAGCTATAGCAATCAGCCCCAGCATTTT. As protein: CASSYSNQPQHF. The rearrangement joins TRBV12-3 or TRBV12-4 to TRBJ1-5, with D uncertain. V lost 6 bases and J 0 bases, leaving 3 bases between the germline ends. The length of the CDR3 is 12 residues.